This is a list of T cell receptor beta chains from one sample in a study of blood T cell repertoires in COVID-19. Assay used: immunoSEQ multiplex PCR; TCRdb lists only in-frame clones, some missing. The table lists about 93,000 clones, roughly 90% of them singletons. Input material: peripheral blood. Receptor source: a man in his sixties with COVID-19, enrolled during active disease. Each CDR3 is given with its conserved first and last residue. D genes are given only for firm matches. A clone size is listed for some rows: how often the clone was seen (once, few, many), or a class if it is expanded.

-	TRBV15	-	TRBJ2-3	CATSRGAGRQDTQYF	TGTGCCACCAGCAGAGGAGCCGGTCGACAAGATACGCAGTATTTT
-	TRBV21-1	-	TRBJ1-2	CASSKDAKDRNYGYTF	TGTGCCAGCAGCAAAGACGCAAAGGACAGGAACTATGGCTACACCTTC
-	TRBV7-6	-	TRBJ1-5	CASSPTVQGRGEPQHF	TGTGCCAGCAGCCCGACGGTCCAAGGGCGGGGTGAGCCCCAGCATTTT
-	TRBV18	-	TRBJ1-2	CASSPTGSEGYTF	TGTGCCAGCTCACCAACAGGGTCGGAAGGCTACACCTTC
-	TRBV28	few	TRBJ2-7	CASRKQGGGYEQYF	TGTGCCAGCAGGAAACAGGGTGGAGGTTACGAGCAGTACTTC
-	TRBV7-2	few	TRBJ2-1	CASSLSYNEQFF	TGTGCCAGCAGCCTCTCCTACAATGAGCAGTTCTTC
TRBD2	TRBV6-2/TRBV6-3	-	TRBJ2-5	CASSPGTSGRGRETQYF	TGTGCCAGCAGCCCCGGGACTAGCGGGAGAGGAAGAGAGACCCAGTACTTC
-	TRBV11-3	-	TRBJ1-3	CASSGDGGTGNTIYF	TGTGCCAGCAGTGGGGACGGGGGAACTGGAAACACCATATATTTT
TRBD2	TRBV14	-	TRBJ2-3	CASSRGLAGRTDTQYF	TGTGCCAGCAGCCGGGGACTAGCGGGGCGCACAGATACGCAGTATTTT
TRBD1	TRBV10-1	-	TRBJ1-1	CASSEGSGGYTEAFF	TGCGCCAGCAGTGAGGGGTCAGGGGGCTACACTGAAGCTTTCTTT
-	TRBV7-2	-	TRBJ2-5	CASTPTGGSQETQYF	TGTGCCAGCACCCCCACCGGGGGATCCCAAGAGACCCAGTACTTC
TRBD2	TRBV6-5	-	TRBJ2-1	CASSPVGEGYNEQFF	TGTGCCAGCAGTCCCGTGGGGGAGGGCTACAATGAGCAGTTCTTC
TRBD2	TRBV4-1	-	TRBJ2-1	CASSQGGSVYNEQFF	TGCGCCAGCAGCCAAGGCGGGAGCGTTTACAATGAGCAGTTCTTC
TRBD2	TRBV11-2	-	TRBJ2-7	CASSGIYGGSSYEQYF	TGTGCCAGCAGCGGCATTTACGGCGGGAGCTCCTACGAGCAGTACTTC
TRBD2	TRBV6-5	-	TRBJ2-2	CASRVLAGNTGELFF	TGTGCCAGCAGAGTCCTAGCGGGAAACACCGGGGAGCTGTTTTTT
-	TRBV14	-	TRBJ1-6	CASSQEAGYNSPLHF	TGTGCCAGCAGCCAAGAGGCAGGTTATAATTCACCCCTCCACTTT
TRBD2	TRBV5-1	-	TRBJ2-7	CASSLLAGAPYEQYF	TGCGCCAGCAGCCTACTAGCGGGAGCCCCCTACGAGCAGTACTTC
-	TRBV6-6	once	TRBJ1-2	CASIRGGADYGYTF	TGTGCCAGCATCCGGGGAGGGGCGGACTATGGCTACACCTTC
-	TRBV9	-	TRBJ2-7	CASSPSRGSYEQYF	TGTGCCAGCAGCCCCAGCCGAGGGAGCTACGAGCAGTACTTC
-	TRBV11-3	-	TRBJ2-7	CASSFRSYEQYF	TGTGCCAGCAGCTTCCGCTCCTACGAGCAGTACTTC